Shown below are 14 T cell receptor beta chains from a single sample sequenced in a study of OX40 agonist ivuxolimab in advanced cancers. Profiling relied on immunoSEQ multiplex PCR, and the TCRdb table lists in-frame clones only, not all of them. The sample includes 84,000 or so clones, approximately 93% seen only once; the top ten take approximately 11%. The source was CD4+ or CD8+ T cells sorted from blood, collected in a trial of the OX40 agonist ivuxolimab. All receptors come from an adult with an advanced solid tumor such as melanoma, head and neck, liver or kidney cancer.

The chain links TRBV9 to TRBJ2-2; D possibly uses TRBD1 or TRBD2 (6 bases each). The V gene lost 5 bases and the J gene lost 7 bases, with 9 bases spanning the gap. The germline gives CDR1 SGDLS, CDR2 YYNGEE. CDR3 length: 12 residues. The CDR3, as DNA: TGTGCCAGCAGAAAGGGGGGCGGGGAGCTGTTTTTT. Translation gives CASRKGGGELFF.

V and J are TRBV28 and TRBJ2-7; 10 bases fit TRBD1. V shed 6 bases, J shed 3 bases, and the junction held 5 bases outside the gene matches. Germline assignment: CDR1 MDHEN and CDR2 SYDVKM. The CDR3 sequence is 14 residues long. CDR3 loop: CASSLGQGIYEQYF. For the CDR3, the DNA is TGTGCCAGCAGCCTGGGACAGGGGATCTACGAGCAGTACTTC. The full variable domain, rest sourced from reference TRBV28 and TRBJ2-7, is DVKVTQSSRYLVKRTGEKVFLECVQDMDHENMFWYRQDPGLGLRLIYFSYDVKMKEKGDIPEGYSVSREKKERFSLILESASTNQTSMYLCASSLGQGIYEQYFGPGTRLTVT.

The genes are TRBV28 and TRBJ2-7; the match to TRBD1 covers 12 bases. Germline CDR1 and CDR2: MDHEN and SYDVKM. The ends lost 7 bases at V and 5 bases at J; junction bases unmatched: 6. The CDR3 loop spans 14 amino acids. In nucleotides, the CDR3 is TGTGCCAGCATCCCGGGACAGGGGGCGAACGAGCAGTACTTC. It encodes CASIPGQGANEQYF.

The J gene is TRBJ1-2, the V gene TRBV27; D perhaps matches TRBD1 (5 bases). This CDR3 is built from 12 residues. Germline V gene lookup returns CDR1 MNHEY and CDR2 SMNVEV (reference sequence). Trimming cost V 5 bases and J 7 bases, with 11 bases left between them. CDR3 region: CASSNGGVGYTF. CDR3 DNA sequence: TGTGCCAGCAGTAATGGGGGGGTTGGCTACACCTTC.

The rearrangement joins TRBV7-9 to TRBJ2-7, with D hard to call. Per the germline V gene, CDR1 is SEHNR and CDR2 is FQNEAQ (reference sequence). Trimming took 1 base from V and 5 from J, leaving 6 bases between them. The CDR3 runs 12 residues. This CDR3 reads CASSLGPHEQYF. CDR3 coding DNA: TGTGCCAGCAGCTTAGGACCCCACGAGCAGTACTTC.

The chain uses TRBV27 and TRBJ2-2; 8 bases line up with TRBD1. Germline trimming cut 6 bases from V and 4 bases from J; bases unmatched to any gene: 7. Germline lookup yields CDR1 MNHEY and CDR2 SMNVEV (reference sequence). This CDR3 has 15 amino acids. The CDR3 reads CASRTGTGPTGELFF. DNA for the CDR3: TGTGCCAGCAGAACCGGGACAGGACCCACCGGGGAGCTGTTTTTT.

The chain is built from TRBV7-3 and TRBJ2-1, with 13 bases aligning to TRBD2. Germline-derived CDR1 and CDR2 are SGHTA and FQGTGA. The CDR3 contains 16 residues. Trimming took 2 bases from V and 4 from J; bases not matched to a gene: 2. The CDR3 protein is CASSLGTSGVYNEQFF. CDR3 nucleotide sequence: TGTGCCAGCAGCTTAGGGACTAGCGGGGTATACAATGAGCAGTTCTTC. Full variable domain (missing parts from reference TRBV7-3 and TRBJ2-1): GAGVSQTPSNKVTEKGKYVELRCDPISGHTALYWYRQSLGQGPEFLIYFQGTGAADDSGLPNDRFFAVRPEGSVSTLKIQRTERGDSAVYLCASSLGTSGVYNEQFFGPGTRLTVL.

The rearrangement links TRBV28 to TRBJ1-1, with 8 bases lining up with TRBD1. The CDR3 has 13 amino acids. J gave up 5 bases and V 4 bases, and 3 bases lay outside the gene matches. The germline gives CDR1 MDHEN, CDR2 SYDVKM. The CDR3 DNA reads as TGTGCCAGCAGTTACCACAGGGGGACTGAAGCTTTCTTT. It translates to CASSYHRGTEAFF.

The rearrangement joins TRBV9 to TRBJ2-1; TRBD2 matches 14 bases. This CDR3 is built from 18 residues. CDR1 is SGDLS and CDR2 is YYNGEE in the germline V gene. With 0 bases clipped from V and 7 bases from J, the junction kept 9 bases outside the gene matches. The CDR3 is CASSVGGTSGSLGNEQFF. DNA for the CDR3: TGTGCCAGCAGCGTAGGAGGGACTAGCGGGAGTCTGGGGAATGAGCAGTTCTTC.

The V and J genes are TRBV9 and TRBJ2-7, with no clear D. The CDR3 covers 13 residues. V was pared by 4 bases and J by 3 bases, with 11 bases between. Germline CDR1 SGDLS, CDR2 YYNGEE. The CDR3 DNA follows: TGTGCCAGCAGCCCCCGGGCCGGCTACGAGCAGTACTTC. It yields the protein CASSPRAGYEQYF. The full variable domain, with the rest looked up from reference TRBV9 and TRBJ2-7, is DSGVTQTPKHLITATGQRVTLRCSPRSGDLSVYWYQQSLDQGLQFLIQYYNGEERAKGNILERFSAQQFPDLHSELNLSSLELGDSALYFCASSPRAGYEQYFGPGTRLTVT.

This clone was picked up one time. The chain carries TRBV9 and TRBJ2-1; D possibly corresponds to TRBD2 (6 bases). CDR1 and CDR2 (germline): SGDLS, YYNGEE. The CDR3 is 15 residues long. The V and J ends lost 5 bases and 5 bases respectively, with 17 bases between them. CDR3 protein: CASRPLGLANNEQFF. In DNA form, the CDR3 reads TGTGCCAGCAGACCCCTGGGACTGGCCAACAATGAGCAGTTCTTC.

About this clone: The junction departs from the called germline gene at one end, perhaps through a read error. The same CDR3 is also encoded by other DNA sequences in this sample. The chain links TRBV13 to TRBJ2-7; 8 bases match TRBD2. Germline CDR1 PRHDT, CDR2 FYEKMQ (reference sequence). This CDR3 region has 15 residues. The CDR3 sequence is CASSLGAGGTYEQYF. The CDR3 nucleotides read TGTGCCAGCAGCCTAGGGGCGGGGGGCACCTACGAGCAGTACTTC. Based on the CDR3 plus reference TRBV13 and TRBJ2-7, the full variable domain is AAGVIQSPRHLIKEKRETATLKCYPIPRHDTVYWYQQGPGQDPQFLISFYEKMQSDKGSIPDRFSAQQFSDYHSELNMSSLELGDSALYFCASSLGAGGTYEQYFGPGTRLTVT.

This clone was seen just once. The chain is built from TRBV9 and TRBJ2-7, with a tentative D call TRBD1 (5 bases). CDR3 length: 15 amino acids. Germline V gives CDR1 SGDLS, CDR2 YYNGEE. The V gene lost 6 bases and the J gene lost 5 bases, with 21 bases spanning the gap. The CDR3 is CASNQGAGFLDEQYF. CDR3 DNA: TGTGCCAGCAACCAAGGGGCAGGGTTTTTGGACGAGCAGTACTTC.

CDR3 region: CASSLSERSNQPQHF. CDR3 coding DNA: TGTGCCAGCAGTTTATCGGAAAGAAGCAATCAGCCCCAGCATTTT. The chain recombines TRBV27 with TRBJ1-5, with D hard to call. The germline CDR1 and CDR2 sequences are MNHEY and SMNVEV (reference sequence). Trimming cost V 0 bases and J 1 base, with 7 bases left between them. The CDR3 loop spans 15 amino acids.